Following are 8 T cell receptor beta chains from one sample sequenced in a study of CD8 T cells in Susac syndrome. Reverse transcription of roughly 0.45 to 1 ug RNA used random hexamers. TCRdb re-derived calls from the immunoSEQ multiplex PCR reads in MiXCR, one entry per CDR3 protein. The sample lists around 200,000 distinct CDR3 sequences; nearly 97% were seen once. Specimen: CD4+ T cells from PBMCs. The receptors derive from a human donor with Susac syndrome.

The gene calls are TRBV7-2 and TRBJ1-5; D uncertain. In germline, CDR1 is SGHTA, CDR2 FQGNSA. The V and J ends lost 1 base and 0 bases respectively, with 13 bases between them. The CDR3 loop spans 17 amino acids. The DNA for the CDR3 is TGTGCCAGCAGCTTAGGGGTGCAGGCTAATAGCAATCAGCCCCAGCATTTT. As protein: CASSLGVQANSNQPQHF.

The V gene is TRBV30, the J gene TRBJ1-4; TRBD1 matches at 7 bases. The V and J ends lost 3 bases and 5 bases, in that order; junction bases with no gene match: 6. Per the germline V gene, CDR1 is GTSNPN and CDR2 is SVGIG (reference sequence). The CDR3 covers 14 residues. CDR3 DNA sequence: TGTGCCTGGAGGAGGGACAGCCAAAATGAAAAACTGTTTTTT. This sequence encodes CAWRRDSQNEKLFF.

The chain has TRBV2 and TRBJ2-7; D is undetermined. From germline, CDR1 is SNHLY and CDR2 FYNNEI. The CDR3 has 12 amino acids. Deletions cut 7 bases from V and 2 bases from J, with 9 bases between. The CDR3 reads CASTGSTYEQYF. The CDR3 region has the DNA TGTGCCAGCACCGGGTCTACCTACGAGCAGTACTTC.

This chain joins TRBV2 and TRBJ2-6, with D possibly TRBD2 on 5 matching bases. V was shortened by 7 bases and J by 4 bases, with 11 bases between the two germline ends. CDR3 length: 14 residues. CDR1 and CDR2 (germline): SNHLY, FYNNEI. The DNA of the CDR3 is TGTGCCAGCATCGGGGTTCCGGGGGCCAACGTCCTGACTTTC. It is translated as CASIGVPGANVLTF.

The rearrangement uses TRBV15 and TRBJ2-5; D is uncertain. Trimming removed 0 bases at V and 4 bases at J, with 12 bases between. The CDR3 covers 15 residues. Per the germline V gene, CDR1 is LNHNV and CDR2 is YYDKDF (reference sequence). The CDR3 nucleotides are TGTGCCACCAGCAGAGAAGGCGCAGAGAGAGAGACCCAGTACTTC. It specifies CATSREGAERETQYF.

The chain joins TRBV12-3 or TRBV12-4 to TRBJ2-5, with a possible D match to TRBD2 (7 bases). CDR3 length: 15 amino acids. Trimming took 1 base from V and 5 from J, leaving 14 bases between them. The CDR3 loop is CASSLVGGAGETQYF. In DNA form, the CDR3 reads TGTGCCAGCAGTTTAGTAGGGGGGGCCGGGGAGACCCAGTACTTC.

This clonotype was counted a single time. This CDR3 is CASSSGPLSTDTQYF. The CDR3 region has the DNA TGTGCCAGCAGTTCCGGACCGCTTAGCACAGATACGCAGTATTTT. This sequence joins TRBV6-6 and TRBJ2-3; D is unresolved. CDR1 is MNHNY, CDR2 SVGAGI, per germline (reference sequence). Trimming left V 4 bases short and J 0 bases short, with 11 bases between. The CDR3 is made up of 15 amino acids.

V usage is TRBV2 and J usage is TRBJ2-5, with 13 bases aligning to TRBD2. This CDR3 comprises 17 residues. The V and J ends lost 3 bases and 5 bases, in that order; junction bases with no gene match: 9. The V gene's germline CDR1 is SNHLY and CDR2 FYNNEI. CDR3 nucleotides: TGTGCCAGCAGTGAGATAAGACTAGCGGGGGGCAGGGAGACCCAGTACTTC. Translating it yields CASSEIRLAGGRETQYF. Drawing the rest from reference TRBV2 and TRBJ2-5, the complete variable domain is EPEVTQTPSHQVTQMGQEVILRCVPISNHLYFYWYRQILGQKVEFLVSFYNNEISEKSEIFDDQFSVERPDGSNFTLKIRSTKLEDSAMYFCASSEIRLAGGRETQYFGPGTRLLVL.